These 9 T cell receptor beta chains share one sample of origin, sequenced in a study of shared clonotypes between healthy human individuals. Only in-frame clones appear in the TCRdb table, and some are missing; sequencing was by immunoSEQ multiplex PCR. The sample lists about 2.1 million clones; 85% to 95% were seen once. Naive CD8 cells lacked CD45RO, underwent positive selection for CCR7 and left out terminally differentiated effector memory CD45RA+ cells. The sample comprised naive CD8+ T cells from PBMCs. These receptors were collected from a man aged 18 to 35 in good health. Some clones in this sample may be carry-over from other donors' samples.

The genes are TRBV7-9 and TRBJ1-5, with unresolved D. V lost 5 bases and J 0 bases, leaving 11 bases between the germline ends. Germline assignment: CDR1 SEHNR and CDR2 FQNEAQ (reference sequence). The CDR3 totals 15 residues. CDR3 coding DNA: TGTGCCAGCAGCGACGGACCCGGTAGCAATCAGCCCCAGCATTTT. It codes for CASSDGPGSNQPQHF.

The chain has TRBV13 and TRBJ1-2; tentatively, D is TRBD1 (5 bases). This CDR3 region has 16 residues. Germline V gene sequence: CDR1 PRHDT, CDR2 FYEKMQ (reference sequence). V lost 5 bases and J 4 bases, leaving 20 bases between the germline ends. The CDR3 spells CASSPTWDGTSYGYTF. CDR3 nucleotides: TGTGCCAGCAGCCCGACTTGGGACGGTACCTCCTATGGCTACACCTTC.

This clone occurred a few times. This chain connects TRBV7-2 to TRBJ2-7; 7 nucleotides agree with TRBD2. V was clipped by 4 bases and J by 1 base; unmatched bases: 1. The CDR3 is 13 residues long. Germline values: CDR1 SGHTA, CDR2 FQGNSA. The CDR3 spells CASSWTSSYEQYF. CDR3 nucleotides: TGTGCCAGCAGCTGGACTAGTTCCTACGAGCAGTACTTC. Full variable domain (rest looked up from reference TRBV7-2 and TRBJ2-7): GAGVSQSPSNKVTEKGKDVELRCDPISGHTALYWYRQSLGQGLEFLIYFQGNSAPDKSGLPSDRFSAERTGGSVSTLTIQRTQQEDSAVYLCASSWTSSYEQYFGPGTRLTVT.

This clone was detected only once. This sequence joins TRBV15 and TRBJ2-7, with D possibly called TRBD1 or TRBD2 (5 bases each). Germline CDR1 LNHNV, CDR2 YYDKDF (reference sequence). Trimming shortened V by 5 bases and J by 0 bases, and 11 bases separated the two germline ends. The CDR3 loop spans 14 amino acids. As DNA, the CDR3 is TGTGCCACCAGCGCCGGGACCGCCTCCTACGAGCAGTACTTC. Translation gives CATSAGTASYEQYF.

A word on this clone: The same CDR3 can be traced to other DNA sequences in this sample. J is TRBJ1-2 and V is TRBV5-4; D uncertain. The CDR3 loop spans 14 amino acids. The V end lost 4 bases, the J end lost 1 base, and 11 bases lay between the germline ends. The germline gives CDR1 SGHNT, CDR2 YYREEE (reference sequence). In nucleotides, the CDR3 is TGTGCCAGCAGCCCTGGAACGGGTAACTATGGCTACACCTTC. As protein: CASSPGTGNYGYTF.

The chain recombines TRBV2 with TRBJ1-4, with D maybe TRBD1 (6 bases). The CDR3 contains 14 residues. Germline V lookup: CDR1 SNHLY, CDR2 FYNNEI. The V gene lost 6 bases and the J gene lost 7 bases, with 15 bases spanning the gap. This chain's CDR3 is CASRSGRGGEKLFF. The CDR3 nucleotides read TGTGCCAGCAGGAGTGGCAGGGGAGGTGAAAAACTGTTTTTT.

Comment on this clone: Within the sample, other DNA sequences also encode this same CDR3. The V gene is TRBV4-1, the J gene TRBJ2-7, with 8 bases that match TRBD2. Germline CDR1 MGHRA, CDR2 YSYEKL. V was clipped by 1 base and J by 4 bases; unmatched bases: 6. CDR3 length: 15 residues. The CDR3 is CASSQAGGVGYEQYF. In nucleotides, the CDR3 is TGCGCCAGCAGCCAAGCGGGGGGGGTAGGTTACGAGCAGTACTTC.

The rearrangement links TRBV5-4 to TRBJ2-7, with 8 bases matching TRBD2. J was trimmed by 5 bases and V by 4 bases; bases with no gene match: 11. The CDR3 is 15 amino acids. Germline values: CDR1 SGHNT, CDR2 YYREEE (reference sequence). The CDR3 nucleotides are TGTGCCAGCAGCCCGGAGGGCGGGAGGTTCAACGAGCAGTACTTC. Translation gives CASSPEGGRFNEQYF.

The chain combines TRBV19 with TRBJ2-7, with 9 bases that match TRBD2. Germline V gives CDR1 LNHDA, CDR2 SQIVND (reference sequence). J lost 4 bases, V lost 3 bases, and 7 bases had no gene match. The CDR3 spans 15 residues. This CDR3 reads CASSIGSGRSYEQYF. The DNA of the CDR3 is TGTGCCAGTAGTATCGGTAGCGGGAGATCGTACGAGCAGTACTTC. Supplemented by reference TRBV19 and TRBJ2-7, the full variable domain reads DGGITQSPKYLFRKEGQNVTLSCEQNLNHDAMYWYRQDPGQGLRLIYYSQIVNDFQKGDIAEGYSVSREKKESFPLTVTSAQKNPTAFYLCASSIGSGRSYEQYFGPGTRLTVT.